This entry is about one TCR beta chain. Its antigen is unknown. TCRdb keeps only in-frame clones here, not all; method: immunoSEQ multiplex PCR. The repertoire holds 650,000 to 700,000 clones, about 92% seen once, with 34% in the top ten. The data are from a study of shared clonotypes between healthy human individuals. Study-wide findings and caveats: Blood was the sole source, and tissue repertoires probably differ.

Trimming left V 10 bases short and J 14 bases short, with 18 bases between. Germline-derived CDR1 and CDR2 are PRHDT and FYEKMQ (reference sequence). This CDR3 comprises 11 residues. The J gene is TRBJ2-1, the V gene TRBV13; D is possibly TRBD2 (7 bases). The TCR originated in a man aged 18 to 30 in good health. Some clones in this sample may be carry-over from other donors' samples. The sequencing input was memory CD8+ T cells from PBMCs. Subset noted: CD45RO+ cells pooled with CCR7-negative TemRA cells. The CDR3 DNA sequence: TGTGCCACAGGGGCGGGAGAAGGGGAGTTCTTC. This sequence encodes CATGAGEGEFF.